The source of this T cell receptor beta chain is a study of T cells in Graves' hyperthyroidism and ophthalmopathy. Regarding the study as a whole: Ophthalmopathy and stable hyperthyroidism were separated by a 13 V-J model.

This clonotype has only a few counts. The antigen is unknown. With a much larger clone just one base away, this may be a read error. Regions amplified from RNA transcripts were the TCR beta CDR3 regions. The HTBI primer set drove a first-round RT-PCR of the TCR CDR3. TCRdb itself ran the multiplex PCR reads through MiXCR, one entry per CDR3 protein. This sample has about 590,000 distinct CDR3 sequences, with 15% to 19% found just once. Deletions cut 11 bases from V and 4 bases from J, with 15 bases between. Germline V lookup: CDR1 KGHSH, CDR2 LQKENI. CDR3 length: 13 amino acids. The source is a woman under 40 with Graves' hyperthyroidism. V and J are TRBV18 and TRBJ1-5; possible D gene TRBD1, 5 bases. The source material was blood. Here the CDR3 reads CAGQADNNQPQHF. The CDR3 bases are TGTGCCGGCCAGGCGGACAATAATCAGCCCCAGCATTTT.